Described below is a single TCR beta chain sequence and its context. Assay: immunoSEQ multiplex PCR; the TCRdb copy retains only in-frame clones and omits some. The sample gives about 100,000 clones, roughly 93% of which show up once; 1.5% to 2% is in the top ten. This sample was taken from a study of Tregs in tolerant kidney transplant recipients. Mixed chimerism was transient after nonmyeloablative marrow transplants from related graft donors. Thawed PBMCs were FACS-sorted into unstimulated CD4+CD25+CD127- regulatory T cells, CD4+CD25- non-regulatory cells, CD4 and CD8 cells. CDR3 length equals 15 residues. The J segment lost 5 bases and the V segment lost 2 bases, leaving 5 bases of the junction unmatched. CDR1 ENHRY and CDR2 SYGVKD come from the germline V gene.

The clonotype originates from a human patient who received a combined kidney and bone marrow transplant. Some T cells may trace back to the graft donor. The specimen comprised CD4+ T cells from blood (PBMCs), sampled 12 months after the transplant. The genes are TRBV10-3 and TRBJ2-5, with 10 nucleotides matching TRBD2. The chain's CDR3 is CAISENQREGETQYF. In nucleotides, the CDR3 is TGTGCCATCAGTGAGAACCAGCGGGAGGGGGAGACCCAGTACTTC.